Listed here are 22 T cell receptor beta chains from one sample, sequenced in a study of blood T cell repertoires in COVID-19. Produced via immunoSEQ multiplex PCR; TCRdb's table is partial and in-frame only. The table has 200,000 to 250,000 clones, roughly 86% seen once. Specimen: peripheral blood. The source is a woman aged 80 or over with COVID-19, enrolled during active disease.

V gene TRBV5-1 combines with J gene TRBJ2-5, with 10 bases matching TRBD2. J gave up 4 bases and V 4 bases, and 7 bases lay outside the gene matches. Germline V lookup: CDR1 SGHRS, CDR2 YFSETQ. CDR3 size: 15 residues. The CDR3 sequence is CASSRTSGVGETQYF. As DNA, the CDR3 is TGCGCCAGCAGCAGAACTAGCGGGGTGGGAGAGACCCAGTACTTC.

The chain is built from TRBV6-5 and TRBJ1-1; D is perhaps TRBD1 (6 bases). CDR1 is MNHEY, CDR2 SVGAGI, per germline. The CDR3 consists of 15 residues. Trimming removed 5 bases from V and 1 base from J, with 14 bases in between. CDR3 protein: CASSTRGTRNTEAFF. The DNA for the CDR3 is TGTGCCAGCAGTACTCGAGGGACACGGAACACTGAAGCTTTCTTT.

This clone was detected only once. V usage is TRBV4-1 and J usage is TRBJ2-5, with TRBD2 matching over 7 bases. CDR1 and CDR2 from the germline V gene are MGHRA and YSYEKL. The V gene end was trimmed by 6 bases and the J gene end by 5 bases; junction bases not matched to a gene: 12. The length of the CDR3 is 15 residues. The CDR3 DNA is TGCGCCAGCAGGCCCCCAGATAGCGGGTTCGAGACCCAGTACTTC. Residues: CASRPPDSGFETQYF.

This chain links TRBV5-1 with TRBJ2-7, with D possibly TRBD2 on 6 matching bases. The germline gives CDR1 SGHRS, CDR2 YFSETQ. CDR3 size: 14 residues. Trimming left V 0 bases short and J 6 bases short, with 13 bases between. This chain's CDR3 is CASSLDGGVGEQYF. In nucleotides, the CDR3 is TGCGCCAGCAGCTTGGATGGAGGGGTAGGCGAGCAGTACTTC.

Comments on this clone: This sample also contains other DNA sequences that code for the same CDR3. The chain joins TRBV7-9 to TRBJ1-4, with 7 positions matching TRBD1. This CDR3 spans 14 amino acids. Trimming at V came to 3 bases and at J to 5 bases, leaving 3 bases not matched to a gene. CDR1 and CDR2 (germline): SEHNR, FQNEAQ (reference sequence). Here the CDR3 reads CASSFRQGNEKLFF. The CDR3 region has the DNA TGTGCCAGCAGCTTCAGACAGGGAAATGAAAAACTGTTTTTT.

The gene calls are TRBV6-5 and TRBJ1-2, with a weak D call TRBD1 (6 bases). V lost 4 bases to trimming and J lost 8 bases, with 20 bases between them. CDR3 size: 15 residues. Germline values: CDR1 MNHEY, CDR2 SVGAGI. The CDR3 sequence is CASSFRQVRDLGYTF. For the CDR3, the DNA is TGTGCCAGCAGTTTTCGACAGGTAAGGGATTTAGGCTACACCTTC.

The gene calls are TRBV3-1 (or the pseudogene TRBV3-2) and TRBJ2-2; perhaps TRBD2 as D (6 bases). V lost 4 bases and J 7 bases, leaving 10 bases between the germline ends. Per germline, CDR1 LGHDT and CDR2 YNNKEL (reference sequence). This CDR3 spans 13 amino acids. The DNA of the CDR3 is TGTGCCAGCAGCCCGCGGGGTGGCGGGGAGCTGTTTTTT. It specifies CASSPRGGGELFF.

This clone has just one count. The CDR3 reads CASREGADTGELFF. The CDR3 DNA is TGCGCCAGCAGAGAGGGGGCCGACACCGGGGAGCTGTTTTTT. The chain links TRBV5-1 to TRBJ2-2, with TRBD1 matching 7 bases. Germline V gives CDR1 SGHRS, CDR2 YFSETQ. The trim removed 5 bases at V and 3 bases at J, leaving 4 bases unmatched. The CDR3 has 14 residues.

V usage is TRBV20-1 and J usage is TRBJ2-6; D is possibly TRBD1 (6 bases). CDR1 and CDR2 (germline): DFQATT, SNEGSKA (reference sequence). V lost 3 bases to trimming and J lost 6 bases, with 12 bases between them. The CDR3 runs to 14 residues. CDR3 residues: CSASVQGMANVLTF. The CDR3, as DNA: TGCAGTGCTAGTGTACAGGGAATGGCCAACGTCCTGACTTTC.

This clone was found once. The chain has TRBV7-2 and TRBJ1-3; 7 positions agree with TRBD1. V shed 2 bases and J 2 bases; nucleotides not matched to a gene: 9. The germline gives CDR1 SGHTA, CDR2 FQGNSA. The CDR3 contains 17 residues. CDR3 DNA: TGTGCCAGCAGCTTAAATCGGCCGACAGGGACTGGAAACACCATATATTTT. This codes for CASSLNRPTGTGNTIYF.

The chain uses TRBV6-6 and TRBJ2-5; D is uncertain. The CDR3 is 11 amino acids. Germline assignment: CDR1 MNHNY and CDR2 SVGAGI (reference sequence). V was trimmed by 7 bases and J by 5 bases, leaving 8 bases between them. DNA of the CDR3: TGTGCCAGCACCAATCAGGAGACCCAGTACTTC. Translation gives CASTNQETQYF.

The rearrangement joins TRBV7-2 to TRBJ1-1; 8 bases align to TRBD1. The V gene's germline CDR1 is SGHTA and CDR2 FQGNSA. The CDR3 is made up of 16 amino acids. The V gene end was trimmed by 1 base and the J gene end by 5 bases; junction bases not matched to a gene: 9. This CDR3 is CASSLGGSGTGTEAFF. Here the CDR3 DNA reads TGTGCCAGCAGCTTAGGGGGCTCCGGGACAGGAACTGAAGCTTTCTTT.

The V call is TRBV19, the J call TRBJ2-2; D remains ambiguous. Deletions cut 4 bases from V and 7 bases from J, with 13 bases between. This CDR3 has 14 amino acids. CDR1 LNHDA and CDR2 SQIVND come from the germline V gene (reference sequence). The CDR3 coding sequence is TGTGCCAGTAGTAATTCCAGGTTAGGCGGGGAGCTGTTTTTT. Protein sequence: CASSNSRLGGELFF.

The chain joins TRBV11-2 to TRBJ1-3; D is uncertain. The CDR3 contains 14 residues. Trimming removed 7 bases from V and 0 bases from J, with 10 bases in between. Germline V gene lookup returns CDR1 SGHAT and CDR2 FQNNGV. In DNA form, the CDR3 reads TGTGCCAGCACCTTTCTTAGCTCTGGAAACACCATATATTTT. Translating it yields CASTFLSSGNTIYF. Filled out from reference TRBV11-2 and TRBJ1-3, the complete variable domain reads EAGVAQSPRYKIIEKRQSVAFWCNPISGHATLYWYQQILGQGPKLLIQFQNNGVVDDSQLPKDRFSAERLKGVDSTLKIQPAKLEDSAVYLCASTFLSSGNTIYFGEGSWLTVV.

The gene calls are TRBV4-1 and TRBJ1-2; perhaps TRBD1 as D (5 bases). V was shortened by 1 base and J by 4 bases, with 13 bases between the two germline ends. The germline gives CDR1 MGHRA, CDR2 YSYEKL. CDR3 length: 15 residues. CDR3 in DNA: TGCGCCAGCAGCCAAGGGGAACAGGAGCGCTATGGCTACACCTTC. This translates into CASSQGEQERYGYTF.

This CDR3 reads CASTAARNTEAFF. The CDR3 DNA follows: TGTGCCAGCACCGCAGCTAGAAACACTGAAGCTTTCTTT. This sequence joins TRBV12-3 or TRBV12-4 and TRBJ1-1, with no clear D. Trimming shortened V by 7 bases and J by 2 bases, and 11 bases separated the two germline ends. The CDR3 runs to 13 residues.

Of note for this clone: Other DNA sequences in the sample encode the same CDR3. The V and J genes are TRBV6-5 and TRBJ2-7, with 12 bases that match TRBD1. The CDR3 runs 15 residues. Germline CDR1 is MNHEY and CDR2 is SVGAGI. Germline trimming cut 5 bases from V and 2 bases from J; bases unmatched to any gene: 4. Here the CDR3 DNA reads TGTGCCAGCAGTCCCGGGACAGGGGGCACCTACGAGCAGTACTTC. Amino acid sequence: CASSPGTGGTYEQYF.

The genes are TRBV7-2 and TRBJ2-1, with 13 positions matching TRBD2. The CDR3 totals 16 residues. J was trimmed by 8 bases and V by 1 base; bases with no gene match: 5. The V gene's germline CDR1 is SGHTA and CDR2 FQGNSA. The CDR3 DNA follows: TGTGCCAGCAGCTTAGAGGGACTAGCGGGGAATTATGAGCAGTTCTTC. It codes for CASSLEGLAGNYEQFF.

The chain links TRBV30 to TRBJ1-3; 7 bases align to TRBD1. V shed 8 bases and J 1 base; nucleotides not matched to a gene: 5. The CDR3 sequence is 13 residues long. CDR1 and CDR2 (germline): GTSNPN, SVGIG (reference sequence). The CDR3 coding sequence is TGTGCCACCTCACAGGGGTCTGGAAACACCATATATTTT. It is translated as CATSQGSGNTIYF.

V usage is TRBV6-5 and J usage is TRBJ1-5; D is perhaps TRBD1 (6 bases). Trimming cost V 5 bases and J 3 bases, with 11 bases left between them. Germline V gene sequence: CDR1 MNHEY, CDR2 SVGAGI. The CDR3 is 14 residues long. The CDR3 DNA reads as TGTGCCAGCAGTCAGGGGTTACACAATCAGCCCCAGCATTTT. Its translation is CASSQGLHNQPQHF.

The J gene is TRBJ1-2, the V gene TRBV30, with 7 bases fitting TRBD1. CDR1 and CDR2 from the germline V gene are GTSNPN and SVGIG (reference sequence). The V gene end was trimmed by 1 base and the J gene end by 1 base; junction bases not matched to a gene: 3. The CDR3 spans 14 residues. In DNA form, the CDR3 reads TGTGCCTGGAGTGACAGGGGACTTAACTATGGCTACACCTTC. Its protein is CAWSDRGLNYGYTF.

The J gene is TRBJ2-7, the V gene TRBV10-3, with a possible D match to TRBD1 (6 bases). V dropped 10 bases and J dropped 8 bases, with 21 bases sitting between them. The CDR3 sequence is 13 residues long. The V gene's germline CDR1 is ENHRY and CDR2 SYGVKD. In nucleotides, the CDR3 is TGTGCCACGGCAGAGGCCCCCAGGGACAAGCAGTACGTC. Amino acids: CATAEAPRDKQYV.